This entry is about one TCR beta chain. The data belong to a study of blood T cell repertoires in COVID-19. Here immunoSEQ multiplex PCR was the method, and the copy in TCRdb shows in-frame clones only, minus some. The sample records some 180,000 clones, roughly 80% being singletons. The source is a man in his 60s with acute or convalescent COVID-19. The specimen was peripheral blood.

CDR3 sequence reads: CASSLGLAQNPRNEQFF. In nucleotides, the CDR3 is TGTGCCAGCAGTTTAGGGCTAGCGCAAAACCCTAGGAATGAGCAGTTCTTC. V is TRBV27 and J is TRBJ2-1, with a tentative D call TRBD2 (6 bases). V lost 2 bases and J 7 bases, leaving 21 bases between the germline ends. Germline CDR1 reads MNHEY; CDR2 reads SMNVEV (reference sequence). This CDR3 has 17 residues.